These T cell receptor beta chains were read from a single sample in a study of CD8 T cells in ankylosing spondylitis. TCRdb re-derived calls from the 5' RACE reads in MiXCR, one entry per CDR3 protein. This sample has fewer than 400,000 distinct CDR3 sequences; roughly 14% occur once, and the top ten carry approximately 1.1%. The sequenced material came from blood, either unsorted or a sorted T cell fraction (not recorded which). Receptor source: a male donor with ankylosing spondylitis or in good health (not recorded which). CDR3s include the opening cysteine and the closing phenylalanine or tryptophan. The D gene is left open where the match is weak. The listing skips clone size in some rows; elsewhere it reads once, few, many or a size class.

J,size,D,V,DNA,CDR3
TRBJ1-6,NA,NA,TRBV3-1,TGTGCCAGCAGCCAAGATACCAGATCACCCCTCCACTTT,CASSQDTRSPLHF
TRBJ2-2,NA,TRBD1,TRBV20-1,TGCAGTGCTAGGAGGACAGGAACCGGGGAGCTGTTTTTT,CSARRTGTGELFF
TRBJ2-3,few,NA,TRBV5-1,TGCGCCAGCAGTACAGGAGCCTCCACAGATACGCAGTATTTT,CASSTGASTDTQYF
TRBJ1-2,NA,TRBD1,TRBV10-3,TGTGCCATCAGTGAGTCCGGGACAGGGTATGGCTACACCTTC,CAISESGTGYGYTF
TRBJ2-7,NA,NA,TRBV5-8,TGTGCCAGCAGCCGCGGGGTCCTGTCCTACGAGCAGTACTTC,CASSRGVLSYEQYF
TRBJ1-2,NA,NA,TRBV27,TGTGCCAGCAGTTTAGTAGGGATTAGAGGGCATGGCTACACCTTC,CASSLVGIRGHGYTF
TRBJ2-5,many,NA,TRBV7-2,TGTGCCAGCAGCTTACTAGAGTACCAAGAGACCCAGTACTTC,CASSLLEYQETQYF
TRBJ1-2,few,NA,TRBV12-3/TRBV12-4,TGTGCCAGCAGGCCTTTAGAGGGCTACACCTTC,CASRPLEGYTF
TRBJ1-3,NA,NA,TRBV10-3,TGTGCCTCCCATAGGGACTCTGGAAACACCATATATTTT,CASHRDSGNTIYF
TRBJ2-5,NA,NA,TRBV20-1,TGCAGTGGAGGGGCAGCCCAGGCGGAGACCCAGTACTTC,CSGGAAQAETQYF
TRBJ1-6,NA,NA,TRBV5-1,TGCGCCAGCAGCCCGGGACGGAACAATTCACCCCTCCACTTT,CASSPGRNNSPLHF
TRBJ1-1,few,NA,TRBV7-9,TGTGCCAGCAGCTTAGGGGAGGCCCTATCGGCCGCTTTCTTT,CASSLGEALSAAFF
TRBJ2-7,NA,TRBD2,TRBV27,TGTGCCAGCAGGGGACTAGCGGGAGACCCCTACGAGCAGTACTTC,CASRGLAGDPYEQYF
TRBJ2-3,few,NA,TRBV6-5,TGTGCCAGCAGTTACTCTCCGGGGGAGCGGGGCACAGATACGCAGTATTTT,CASSYSPGERGTDTQYF
TRBJ2-3,few,NA,TRBV29-1,TGCAGCGTTCCGAGCGCAGATACGCAGTATTTT,CSVPSADTQYF
TRBJ2-1,few,NA,TRBV24-1,TGTGCCACCAGTGATTTCACAGCAGGTAACAATGAGCAGTTCTTC,CATSDFTAGNNEQFF
TRBJ1-2,NA,NA,TRBV12-3/TRBV12-4,TGTGCCAGCAGTTCTGACCCCCGACAAGGGGTGATTAATGGCTACACCTTC,CASSSDPRQGVINGYTF
TRBJ2-5,NA,NA,TRBV19,TGTGCCAGTCAGGCGGGACGGAACCAAGAGACCCAGTACTTC,CASQAGRNQETQYF
TRBJ2-1,NA,TRBD2,TRBV5-5,TGTGCCAGCAGTCCTAAGGGGACTAGCGGCCACAATGAGCAGTTCTTC,CASSPKGTSGHNEQFF
TRBJ2-1,few,NA,TRBV12-3/TRBV12-4,TGTGCCAGCAGTTCGCGTTTTACGGGGTCCTACAATGAGCAGTTCTTC,CASSSRFTGSYNEQFF
TRBJ2-7,few,NA,TRBV12-3/TRBV12-4,TGTGCCAGCAGTTTAGAAACGAACTACGAGCAGTACTTC,CASSLETNYEQYF
TRBJ1-6,NA,NA,TRBV27,TGTGCCAGCACCACCCGGGAAAGTTCACCCCTCCACTTT,CASTTRESSPLHF
TRBJ2-7,NA,NA,TRBV5-1,TGCGCCAGCAGCCCATCCGGACCGACCTACGAGCAGTACTTC,CASSPSGPTYEQYF